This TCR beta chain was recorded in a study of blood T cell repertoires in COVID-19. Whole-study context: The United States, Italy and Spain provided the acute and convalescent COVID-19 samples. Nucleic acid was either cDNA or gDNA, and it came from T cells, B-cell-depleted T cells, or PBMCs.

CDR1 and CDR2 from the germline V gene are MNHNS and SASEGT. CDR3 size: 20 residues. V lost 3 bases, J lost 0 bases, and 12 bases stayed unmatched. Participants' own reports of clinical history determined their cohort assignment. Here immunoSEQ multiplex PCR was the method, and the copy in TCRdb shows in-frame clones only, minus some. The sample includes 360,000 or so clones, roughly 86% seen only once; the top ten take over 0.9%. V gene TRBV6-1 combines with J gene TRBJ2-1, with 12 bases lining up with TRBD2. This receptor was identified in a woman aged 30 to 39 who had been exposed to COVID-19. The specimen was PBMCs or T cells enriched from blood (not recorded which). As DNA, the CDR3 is TGTGCCAGCAGTGATCAAGGTGCTAGCGGGAGGGCCAGCTCCTACAATGAGCAGTTCTTC. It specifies CASSDQGASGRASSYNEQFF.